These 19 T cell receptor beta chains came from one sample sequenced in a study of blood T cell repertoires in COVID-19. The assay was immunoSEQ multiplex PCR, and TCRdb's table has in-frame clones only and misses some. The sample yields roughly 170,000 clones, approximately 84% seen once. The specimen sequenced was peripheral blood. Every receptor here comes from a man aged 35-49 years who had recovered from COVID-19.

This clone was detected only a few times. The CDR3 nucleotides read TGTGCCAGCAGCTCTAGGGGGCCCGTCCGCGACGAGCAGTACTTC. It yields the protein CASSSRGPVRDEQYF. V gene TRBV6-5 combines with J gene TRBJ2-7; TRBD1 matches at 7 bases. This CDR3 is built from 15 residues. Germline CDR1 is MNHEY and CDR2 is SVGAGI. V lost 6 bases to trimming and J lost 5 bases; unmatched junction nucleotides: 13.

This clone was seen only a few times. The chain has TRBV7-2 and TRBJ1-2; TRBD1 aligns across 8 bases. There are 15 residues in the CDR3. V lost 1 base and J lost 6; bases outside the gene matches: 7. Germline assignment: CDR1 SGHTA and CDR2 FQGNSA. The CDR3 sequence is CASSLVAGGGDGYTF. CDR3 coding DNA: TGTGCCAGCAGCTTAGTTGCAGGGGGCGGCGATGGCTACACCTTC.

The CDR3 DNA reads as TGTGCCAGCAGCTTGGCGGCGGGAGTGTACTCTGGGGCCAACGTCCTGACTTTC. Its translation is CASSLAAGVYSGANVLTF. The genes are TRBV5-8 and TRBJ2-6; 7 bases line up with TRBD2. The J segment lost 0 bases and the V segment lost 0 bases, leaving 6 bases of the junction unmatched. Germline V gene data show CDR1 as SGHTS and CDR2 as YDEGEE. The CDR3 is made up of 18 amino acids.

Only one count was recorded for this clone. The chain recombines TRBV5-4 with TRBJ1-2; 11 bases agree with TRBD1. The germline V gene encodes CDR1 SGHNT and CDR2 YYREEE (reference sequence). The CDR3 contains 14 residues. The junction had 8 bases not matched to a gene; V was cut back by 4 bases and J by 9 bases. The CDR3 spells CASSGDRGSSRYTF. The CDR3 nucleotides are TGTGCCAGCAGCGGGGACAGGGGGTCGTCGCGCTACACCTTC.

The genes are TRBV27 and TRBJ2-1; D is uncertain. In germline, CDR1 is MNHEY, CDR2 SMNVEV (reference sequence). V shed 3 bases and J shed 5 bases, with 14 bases lying between them. The CDR3 is 15 amino acids. CDR3 DNA sequence: TGTGCCAGCAGTTTTCCACCAGACTTCCACAATGAGCAGTTCTTC. The encoded protein is CASSFPPDFHNEQFF.

The V gene is TRBV12-3 or TRBV12-4, the J gene TRBJ2-3; tentatively, D is TRBD2 (5 bases). V gave up 9 bases and J gave up 3 bases, with 13 bases separating them. This CDR3 region has 13 residues. Here the CDR3 reads CASSTKNTDTQYF. For the CDR3, the DNA is TGTGCCAGTTCGACTAAAAATACAGATACGCAGTATTTT.

The chain employs TRBV6-2 or TRBV6-3 and TRBJ2-1, with D possibly matching TRBD1 (5 bases). The CDR3 length is 16 residues. CDR1 is MNHEY, CDR2 SVGEGT, per germline. V shed 4 bases and J shed 4 bases, with 17 bases lying between them. The CDR3 DNA sequence: TGTGCCAGCAGTTCGCCCCAGGGCAGTTTATACAATGAGCAGTTCTTC. Protein product: CASSSPQGSLYNEQFF.

This clone was seen more than once but under ten times. The CDR3, as DNA: TGTGCCAGCACTCCAAGGGGGCCCTATCAGCCCCAGCATTTT. Translated: CASTPRGPYQPQHF. The chain uses TRBV28 and TRBJ1-5; 7 nucleotides match TRBD1. J was trimmed by 5 bases and V by 7 bases; bases with no gene match: 8. The CDR3 runs to 14 residues. Germline V CDR1 and CDR2: MDHEN, SYDVKM. Full variable domain (outside the CDR3, taken from reference TRBV28 and TRBJ1-5): DVKVTQSSRYLVKRTGEKVFLECVQDMDHENMFWYRQDPGLGLRLIYFSYDVKMKEKGDIPEGYSVSREKKERFSLILESASTNQTSMYLCASTPRGPYQPQHFGDGTRLSIL.

The gene calls are TRBV20-1 and TRBJ2-5, with 8 bases matching TRBD1. Trimming at V came to 3 bases and at J to 4 bases, leaving 4 bases not matched to a gene. Germline loops: CDR1 DFQATT, CDR2 SNEGSKA (reference sequence). The length of the CDR3 is 13 residues. CDR3: CSASGGQGETQYF. For the CDR3, the DNA is TGCAGTGCTAGTGGCGGACAGGGAGAGACCCAGTACTTC.

The CDR3 DNA sequence: TGTGCCAGCAGCCCCCGAGACAGTCTGAACACTGAAGCTTTCTTT. This encodes CASSPRDSLNTEAFF. V usage is TRBV7-9 and J usage is TRBJ1-1, with D perhaps matching TRBD1 (5 bases). Germline V gene data show CDR1 as SEHNR and CDR2 as FQNEAQ (reference sequence). CDR3 size: 15 residues. V lost 5 bases, J lost 0 bases, and 13 bases lay in between.

This sequence joins TRBV20-1 and TRBJ2-1; 7 nucleotides agree with TRBD2. Germline V gene sequence: CDR1 DFQATT, CDR2 SNEGSKA (reference sequence). V shed 3 bases, J shed 1 base, and the junction held 12 bases outside the gene matches. The CDR3 runs to 17 residues. The CDR3 spells CSASSLSGKISYNEQFF. For the CDR3, the DNA is TGCAGTGCTAGTTCATTGAGCGGGAAAATATCCTACAATGAGCAGTTCTTC.

This clone came up a few times. The chain joins TRBV6-1 to TRBJ2-1; D is ambiguous. Germline CDR1 MNHNS, CDR2 SASEGT. The V gene lost 1 base and the J gene lost 0 bases, with 10 bases spanning the gap. This CDR3 comprises 16 residues. This CDR3 reads CASSEVAVSSYNEQFF. CDR3 sequence (DNA): TGTGCCAGCAGTGAAGTAGCAGTGAGCTCCTACAATGAGCAGTTCTTC.

The rearrangement links TRBV5-1 to TRBJ2-3; 12 nucleotides line up with TRBD2. The V gene's germline CDR1 is SGHRS and CDR2 YFSETQ. With V trimmed by 4 bases and J by 2 bases, 5 bases remained unmatched. The CDR3 runs to 16 residues. In DNA, the CDR3 is TGCGCCAGCAGCGGCGGACTAGCGGGGAACACAGATACGCAGTATTTT. Translating gives CASSGGLAGNTDTQYF.

The CDR3 coding sequence is TGTGCCAGCAGCCTAAGGGAGGGCAAAAACATTCAGTACTTC. Its protein product is CASSLREGKNIQYF. The chain recombines TRBV3-1 (or the pseudogene TRBV3-2) with TRBJ2-4; TRBD2 matches at 7 bases. This CDR3 has 14 amino acids. After removal of 4 bases from V and 3 bases from J, the junction contained 3 bases not matched to a gene. The germline CDR1 and CDR2 sequences are LGHDT and YNNKEL (reference sequence).

This chain uses TRBV9 with TRBJ2-2, with 8 bases fitting TRBD1. The CDR3 length is 16 residues. The V gene's germline CDR1 is SGDLS and CDR2 YYNGEE. V gave up 0 bases and J gave up 3 bases; unmatched junction bases: 4. This CDR3 is CASSVGAGGYTGELFF. CDR3 DNA: TGTGCCAGCAGCGTAGGAGCAGGGGGCTACACCGGGGAGCTGTTTTTT.

The chain recombines TRBV9 with TRBJ1-1, with 7 bases aligning to TRBD1. V lost 4 bases and J lost 1; bases outside the gene matches: 7. Germline CDR1 reads SGDLS; CDR2 reads YYNGEE. The CDR3 is 15 amino acids. The DNA of the CDR3 is TGTGCCAGCAGCCCCCGGACAGGAAAGAACACTGAAGCTTTCTTT. This translates into CASSPRTGKNTEAFF.

This chain joins TRBV6-1 and TRBJ1-1, with D uncertain. CDR1 and CDR2 from the germline V gene are MNHNS and SASEGT. Trimming cost V 2 bases and J 1 base, with 2 bases left between them. The CDR3 runs to 12 residues. For the CDR3, the DNA is TGTGCCAGCAGTGAACAGAACACTGAAGCTTTCTTT. Translating gives CASSEQNTEAFF.

A single count supports this clone. This chain connects TRBV7-3 to TRBJ2-1; D perhaps matches TRBD1 (7 bases). The V end lost 3 bases, the J end lost 7 bases, and 13 bases lay between the germline ends. The CDR3 runs to 14 residues. Germline V lookup: CDR1 SGHTA, CDR2 FQGTGA. This CDR3 reads CASSLEGAPNEQFF. The CDR3 DNA follows: TGTGCCAGCAGCTTGGAGGGGGCACCGAATGAGCAGTTCTTC. Looking up the rest from reference TRBV7-3 and TRBJ2-1 gives the full variable domain: GAGVSQTPSNKVTEKGKYVELRCDPISGHTALYWYRQSLGQGPEFLIYFQGTGAADDSGLPNDRFFAVRPEGSVSTLKIQRTERGDSAVYLCASSLEGAPNEQFFGPGTRLTVL.

The gene calls are TRBV19 and TRBJ1-1; 8 bases map to TRBD1. In germline, CDR1 is LNHDA, CDR2 SQIVND (reference sequence). This CDR3 has 14 amino acids. Losses at the gene ends were 4 bases for V and 4 bases for J; bases not matched to a gene: 5. This CDR3 is CASSRDRGSTEAFF. In DNA form, the CDR3 reads TGTGCCAGTAGTAGAGACAGGGGTAGCACTGAAGCTTTCTTT.